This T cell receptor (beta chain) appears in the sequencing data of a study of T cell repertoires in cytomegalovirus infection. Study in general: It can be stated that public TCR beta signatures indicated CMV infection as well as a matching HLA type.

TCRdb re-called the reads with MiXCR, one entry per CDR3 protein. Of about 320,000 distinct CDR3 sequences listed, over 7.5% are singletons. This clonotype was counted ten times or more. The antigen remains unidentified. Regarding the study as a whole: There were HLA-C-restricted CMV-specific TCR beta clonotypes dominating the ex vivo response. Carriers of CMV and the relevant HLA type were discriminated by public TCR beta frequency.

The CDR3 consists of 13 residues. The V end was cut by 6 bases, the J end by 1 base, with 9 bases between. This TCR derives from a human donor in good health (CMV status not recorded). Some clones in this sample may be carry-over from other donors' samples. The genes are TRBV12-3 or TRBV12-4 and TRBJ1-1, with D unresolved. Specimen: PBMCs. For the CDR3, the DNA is TGTGCCAGCAGCTTTTCCCAGAACACTGAAGCTTTCTTT. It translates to CASSFSQNTEAFF.